This T cell receptor beta chain was identified during a study of T cell responses to AZD1222 COVID-19 vaccine. Study summary: The study pooled second doses at about 4 or about 12 weeks. General study results and limits: Distributed over spike, vaccine-associated CD4 TCRs predominated at 160-218 and 743-854. Just a handful of people given AZD1222 tested seropositive at baseline.

Comment on this clone: What it binds is unknown.

Libraries were prepared by immunoSEQ multiplex PCR; TCRdb keeps only in-frame clonotypes and omits some of them. The sample has about 140,000 clones; about 91% are singletons. CDR1 and CDR2 from the germline V gene are LGHNA and YSLEER. CDR3 length: 17 amino acids. The junction had 11 bases not matched to a gene; V was cut back by 0 bases and J by 5 bases. The sequencing used peripheral blood, collected on day 0 of AZD1222 vaccination. This chain joins TRBV4-3 and TRBJ2-5; 8 bases match TRBD2. The receptor was derived from an adult in good health. CDR3 coding DNA: TGCGCCAGCAGCCAAGATAATAGCGGGGCCGAGCAGGAGACCCAGTACTTC. Translating gives CASSQDNSGAEQETQYF.